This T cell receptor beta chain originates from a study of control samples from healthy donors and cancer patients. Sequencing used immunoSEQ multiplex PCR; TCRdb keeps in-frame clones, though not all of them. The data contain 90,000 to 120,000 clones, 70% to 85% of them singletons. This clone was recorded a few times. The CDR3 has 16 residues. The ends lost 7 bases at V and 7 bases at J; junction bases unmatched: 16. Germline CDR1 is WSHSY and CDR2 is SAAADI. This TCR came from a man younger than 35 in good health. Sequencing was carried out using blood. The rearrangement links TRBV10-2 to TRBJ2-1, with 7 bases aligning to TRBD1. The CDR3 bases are TGCGCCAGCATGGCACCCGGGACAGCTATCCGAAATGAGCAGTTCTTC. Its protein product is CASMAPGTAIRNEQFF.